The 9 T cell receptor beta chains reported below all come from one sample, sequenced in a study of radiotherapy plus CTLA-4 blockade in lung cancer. Sequenced by immunoSEQ multiplex PCR; TCRdb stores in-frame clones only, minus some. This table has more than 95,000 clones, roughly 79% appearing once. Material: peripheral blood, obtained from a patient treated with radiotherapy plus ipilimumab. The source is a human donor with non-small cell lung cancer who had a partial response to radiotherapy plus ipilimumab. Some clones in this sample may be carry-over from other donors' samples.

Relative to its sample, this clone is medium-sized. The chain recombines TRBV5-4 with TRBJ2-5, with 7 bases fitting TRBD1. Trimming cost V 3 bases and J 7 bases; bases outside gene matches: 6. CDR1 and CDR2 from the germline V gene are SGHNT and YYREEE (reference sequence). The CDR3 contains 13 residues. The CDR3 reads CASSWWTGGTQYF. The CDR3 bases are TGTGCCAGCAGCTGGTGGACAGGAGGGACCCAGTACTTC.

This clone was counted only a few times. The J gene is TRBJ1-2, the V gene TRBV19; 7 bases line up with TRBD1. Looked up from germline, CDR1 is LNHDA and CDR2 is SQIVND (reference sequence). This CDR3 contains 15 residues. Trimming removed 3 bases from V and 7 bases from J; junction bases left unmatched: 11. CDR3 sequence reads: CASSMDRRSLAGYTF. The CDR3 DNA reads TGTGCCAGTAGTATGGACAGGAGATCCCTGGCTGGCTACACCTTC. Variable domain in full (rest from reference TRBV19 and TRBJ1-2): DGGITQSPKYLFRKEGQNVTLSCEQNLNHDAMYWYRQDPGQGLRLIYYSQIVNDFQKGDIAEGYSVSREKKESFPLTVTSAQKNPTAFYLCASSMDRRSLAGYTFGSGTRLTVV.

The rearrangement joins TRBV5-1 to TRBJ2-7; 10 positions match TRBD2. This CDR3 has 17 amino acids. CDR1 and CDR2 from the germline V gene are SGHRS and YFSETQ. The trim removed 0 bases at V and 0 bases at J, leaving 6 bases unmatched. Here the CDR3 DNA reads TGCGCCAGCAGCTTGGCTAAGCTAGCGGGAGCCTCCTACGAGCAGTACTTC. This translates into CASSLAKLAGASYEQYF.

V is TRBV4-2 and J is TRBJ1-2; D perhaps matches TRBD1 (5 bases). The V and J ends lost 0 bases and 8 bases respectively, with 22 bases between them. The CDR3 is 17 residues long. The germline V gene encodes CDR1 LGHNA and CDR2 YNFKEQ. The CDR3 coding sequence is TGTGCCAGCAGCCAAGATCCGGGGGACGGAACCCTTGGGGGCTACACCTTC. Protein sequence: CASSQDPGDGTLGGYTF.

The rearrangement joins TRBV27 to TRBJ2-3; TRBD1 aligns across 7 bases. CDR3 length: 13 residues. Germline assignment: CDR1 MNHEY and CDR2 SMNVEV (reference sequence). The trim removed 5 bases at V and 5 bases at J, leaving 4 bases unmatched. As DNA, the CDR3 is TGTGCCAGCAGTCAAAACAGGGGAGATACGCAGTATTTT. As protein: CASSQNRGDTQYF.

The chain combines TRBV4-2 with TRBJ1-2; weak D call: TRBD1 (6 bases). V lost 1 base to trimming and J lost 0 bases, with 9 bases between them. In germline, CDR1 is LGHNA, CDR2 YNFKEQ. CDR3 size: 15 residues. The CDR3 bases are TGTGCCAGCAGCCAAGCAGGGGCCTCTAACTATGGCTACACCTTC. Protein product: CASSQAGASNYGYTF.

The genes are TRBV5-6 and TRBJ1-5; 12 nucleotides align to TRBD1. Germline CDR1 is SGHDT and CDR2 is YYEEEE. Trimming took 4 bases from V and 7 from J; bases not matched to a gene: 9. The CDR3 extends over 16 amino acids. CDR3 bases: TGTGCCAGCAGCCCAAGCGGGACAGGGGGCCAACAGCCCCAGCATTTT. This encodes CASSPSGTGGQQPQHF.

The chain has TRBV13 and TRBJ1-1; D ambiguous. V shed 2 bases and J shed 4 bases, with 8 bases lying between them. The CDR3 covers 13 residues. In germline, CDR1 is PRHDT, CDR2 FYEKMQ (reference sequence). The CDR3 sequence is CASSLREGTEAFF. The CDR3 DNA sequence: TGTGCCAGCAGCTTAAGGGAGGGCACTGAAGCTTTCTTT.

This chain links TRBV5-1 with TRBJ2-3, with D hard to call. CDR1 is SGHRS and CDR2 is YFSETQ in the germline V gene. The CDR3 is made up of 15 amino acids. Trimming stripped 1 base from V and 4 bases from J, with 13 bases between. The CDR3 nucleotides are TGCGCCAGCAGCTTGCTTGGCCCGTCCCCAGATACGCAGTATTTT. Amino acid sequence: CASSLLGPSPDTQYF.